This T cell receptor (beta chain) was sequenced during a study of CD8 T cells in Susac syndrome. While CD8+ and CD4+ T cells were isolated negatively, TEMRA cells were enriched by FACS. It was with random hexamers that about 0.45 to 1 ug RNA was reverse transcribed. The amplification used immunoSEQ multiplex PCR on TCR beta CDR3; it spanned 54 Vbeta and 13 Jbeta. Via MiXCR, TCRdb re-called the immunoSEQ multiplex PCR reads, giving one row per CDR3 protein. The table has approximately 170,000 distinct CDR3 sequences, around 93% seen once. V lost 6 bases and J lost 0, with 12 bases in between. This CDR3 region has 15 residues.

Source material: CD4+ T cells from PBMCs. This chain connects TRBV12-3 or TRBV12-4 to TRBJ2-1; no clear D. The source is a human donor in good health. The CDR3 spells CASSPNVGSYNEQFF. CDR3 DNA: TGTGCCAGCAGCCCGAATGTCGGCTCCTACAATGAGCAGTTCTTC.